This TCR beta chain is drawn from a study of blood T cells in healthy people across ages. The CDR3 extends over 15 amino acids. The germline V gene encodes CDR1 ENHRY and CDR2 SYGVKD. Trimming left V 0 bases short and J 3 bases short, with 12 bases between. The second PCR ran about 6 to 12 cycles with a sample-barcoded 5' primer and J-beta primers. Researchers report that each sample yielded at least 2.5 million CDR3-containing paired-end reads. TCRdb fed the 5' RACE reads into MiXCR, producing one record per CDR3 protein. The sample lists about 290,000 distinct CDR3 sequences; roughly 27% were seen once. The sample, roughly 9.5 milliliters of peripheral blood, was drawn from each donor. Note on this clonotype: The antigen is not known.

Study results and limitations: A greater number of naive CD4+ cells and higher diversity distinguished long-lived donors from aged donors. It was held that diversity estimates obtained from one million T cells represented underestimates.

Sequenced input: blood. The chain links TRBV10-3 to TRBJ2-7; a weak D match, TRBD1 (5 bases). The sequence derives from a woman between 70 and 85 years old in good health. In nucleotides, the CDR3 is TGTGCCATCAGTGAGTCGGACACCGTTTTCTACGAGCAGTACTTC. It translates to CAISESDTVFYEQYF.